The 29 T cell receptor beta chains given below trace back to one sample, sequenced in a study of response to subunit inactivated influenza vaccine. TCRdb independently ran MiXCR on the RT-PCR reads; one entry per CDR3 protein. The sample carries roughly 760,000 distinct CDR3 sequences, 20% to 25% recorded once. The sample here was PBMCs from blood, taken roughly 5 days after vaccination. The receptors were gathered from a middle-aged man who received an inactivated influenza vaccine.

Only a few counts were recorded for this clonotype. The V call is TRBV7-2, the J call TRBJ2-3, with D possibly TRBD1 on 6 matching bases. The germline gives CDR1 SGHTA, CDR2 FQGNSA. Deletions cut 5 bases from V and 0 bases from J, with 15 bases between. The CDR3 totals 16 residues. The CDR3 is CASSVLLTGSTDTQYF. The CDR3 DNA reads TGTGCCAGCAGCGTACTATTGACAGGTAGCACAGATACGCAGTATTTT.

This clonotype was seen many times. The chain employs TRBV4-1 and TRBJ2-1; D remains ambiguous. With 1 base removed from V and 2 bases from J, the gap between germline ends came to 12 bases. Germline lookup yields CDR1 MGHRA and CDR2 YSYEKL. The CDR3 sequence is 16 residues long. CDR3 sequence reads: CASSQVAAPTYNEQFF. The CDR3 nucleotides are TGCGCCAGCAGCCAAGTAGCCGCACCTACCTACAATGAGCAGTTCTTC.

This clonotype was observed many times. V and J are TRBV27 and TRBJ1-5, with D hard to call. The CDR3 totals 14 residues. Trimming shortened V by 3 bases and J by 3 bases, and 9 bases separated the two germline ends. Germline V gene lookup returns CDR1 MNHEY and CDR2 SMNVEV (reference sequence). CDR3 DNA: TGTGCCAGCAGTTTTTTGGGCCTCAATCAGCCCCAGCATTTT. Translating gives CASSFLGLNQPQHF.

The chain carries TRBV9 and TRBJ2-7, with TRBD2 identical over 7 bases. V was pared by 0 bases and J by 2 bases, with 5 bases of the junction left unmatched. CDR1 and CDR2 from the germline V gene are SGDLS and YYNGEE. The CDR3 sequence is 15 residues long. CDR3 DNA: TGTGCCAGCAGCGTAGCTACGGGGGGAGCCTACGAGCAGTACTTC. It yields the protein CASSVATGGAYEQYF.

This clonotype occurred many times. V is TRBV5-1 and J is TRBJ2-1, with 9 bases that match TRBD2. The junction had 14 bases not matched to a gene; V was cut back by 5 bases and J by 8 bases. The CDR3 is 16 residues long. The germline gives CDR1 SGHRS, CDR2 YFSETQ. Here the CDR3 DNA reads TGCGCCAGCAGTTCACAACCGGGACTAGCAGGGTATGAGCAGTTCTTC. Protein product: CASSSQPGLAGYEQFF.

V and J are TRBV4-2 and TRBJ1-4; a possible D gene is TRBD1 (5 bases). CDR3 size: 18 residues. Trimming removed 6 bases at V and 0 bases at J, with 20 bases between. Germline V gene sequence: CDR1 LGHNA, CDR2 YNFKEQ. CDR3 sequence: CASSHTGTLVATNEKLFF. The CDR3 DNA sequence: TGTGCCAGCAGTCATACCGGGACTCTAGTTGCAACTAATGAAAAACTGTTTTTT.

This clonotype was counted only a few times. This chain uses TRBV4-3 with TRBJ2-2; D not resolved. The V gene lost 2 bases and the J gene lost 14 bases, with 12 bases spanning the gap. The CDR3 has 12 residues. Per the germline V gene, CDR1 is LGHNA and CDR2 is YSLEER. CDR3 protein: CASSQTRSVLFF. CDR3 in DNA: TGCGCCAGCAGCCAAACAAGATCTGTCCTGTTTTTT.

This clonotype was picked up a small number of times. The V gene is TRBV20-1, the J gene TRBJ2-3; D gene unclear. CDR3 length equals 13 residues. V dropped 3 bases and J dropped 8 bases, with 15 bases sitting between them. Germline values: CDR1 DFQATT, CDR2 SNEGSKA (reference sequence). The CDR3 DNA follows: TGCAGTGCTAGCCCCTCGGCCCTCGGTACGCAGTATTTT. Translated: CSASPSALGTQYF.

The chain has TRBV7-2 and TRBJ1-1; D gene uncertain. This CDR3 is built from 15 residues. Trimming left V 3 bases short and J 4 bases short, with 15 bases between. The germline gives CDR1 SGHTA, CDR2 FQGNSA. The CDR3 bases are TGTGCCAGCAGCTTCGATAGGGCGAGGGTCACTGAAGCTTTCTTT. Protein: CASSFDRARVTEAFF.

At least ten counts were recorded for this clonotype. The chain has TRBV12-3 or TRBV12-4 and TRBJ2-5; TRBD2 matches at 7 bases. With 0 bases clipped from V and 5 bases from J, the junction kept 6 bases outside the gene matches. The CDR3 covers 15 residues. Here the CDR3 DNA reads TGTGCCAGCAGTTTAGCGGGAGGGCCGCCGGAGACCCAGTACTTC. Protein product: CASSLAGGPPETQYF.

Note on this clonotype: Relative to the germline gene, one junction end is altered; a read error may explain this. The J gene is TRBJ2-1, the V gene TRBV5-5, with D possibly TRBD2 on 6 matching bases. The CDR3 spans 12 residues. Germline V lookup: CDR1 SGHKS, CDR2 YYEKEE (reference sequence). In DNA form, the CDR3 reads TGTGCCAGCAGTCTAGTGGGGGGTGAGCACTTCTTC. This translates into CASSLVGGEHFF.

The CDR3: CASSLDRGYTF. CDR3 DNA sequence: TGTGCCAGCAGCTTAGACAGAGGATACACCTTC. The chain links TRBV7-2 to TRBJ1-2; no firm D call. The CDR3 runs to 11 residues. The germline V and J ends were trimmed by 1 base and 11 bases, with 8 bases remaining between them. CDR1 and CDR2 (germline): SGHTA, FQGNSA.

This clonotype was counted only a few times. The rearrangement uses TRBV20-1 and TRBJ2-7; D may be TRBD2 (5 bases). Trimming stripped 6 bases from V and 2 bases from J, with 17 bases between. The CDR3 totals 14 residues. Per germline, CDR1 DFQATT and CDR2 SNEGSKA (reference sequence). CDR3 amino acids: CSAPKVGVPYEQYF. CDR3 coding DNA: TGCAGTGCGCCAAAGGTGGGAGTCCCCTACGAGCAGTACTTC.

This clonotype occurred a few times. CDR3 sequence (DNA): TGTGCCAGCAGCTTTTTAGCGATCACCGGGGAGCTGTTTTTT. It yields the protein CASSFLAITGELFF. V usage is TRBV7-6 and J usage is TRBJ2-2, with a possible D match to TRBD2 (5 bases). Germline V gene lookup returns CDR1 SGHVS and CDR2 FNYEAQ. The CDR3 spans 14 residues. The V gene lost 3 bases and the J gene lost 4 bases, with 9 bases spanning the gap.

The rearrangement joins TRBV20-1 to TRBJ1-1, with D possibly TRBD1 on 5 matching bases. Looked up from germline, CDR1 is DFQATT and CDR2 is SNEGSKA (reference sequence). With 6 bases removed from V and 4 bases from J, the gap between germline ends came to 18 bases. The CDR3 covers 14 residues. The CDR3 region has the DNA TGCAGTGCGACCCAGGGTGGCGGTAGCACTGAAGCTTTCTTT. Its translation is CSATQGGGSTEAFF.

V usage is TRBV7-2 and J usage is TRBJ2-1; 7 bases fit TRBD2. Germline lookup yields CDR1 SGHTA and CDR2 FQGNSA. The V gene end was trimmed by 5 bases and the J gene end by 4 bases; junction bases not matched to a gene: 5. The CDR3 runs 14 residues. The chain's CDR3 is CASSKGLLYNEQFF. CDR3 nucleotides: TGTGCCAGCAGCAAGGGACTACTTTACAATGAGCAGTTCTTC.

This clonotype was picked up a small number of times. This chain connects TRBV7-9 to TRBJ2-2, with no clear D. Germline V gene sequence: CDR1 SEHNR, CDR2 FQNEAQ (reference sequence). The CDR3 is 13 residues long. V lost 5 bases to trimming and J lost 7 bases, with 11 bases between them. The CDR3 reads CASSPSSRGELFF. CDR3 nucleotides: TGTGCCAGCAGCCCTTCGTCCCGCGGGGAGCTGTTTTTT. The variable domain in full, completed from reference TRBV7-9 and TRBJ2-2, reads DTGVSQNPRHKITKRGQNVTFRCDPISEHNRLYWYRQTLGQGPEFLTYFQNEAQLEKSRLLSDRFSAERPKGSFSTLEIQRTEQGDSAMYLCASSPSSRGELFFGEGSRLTVL.

The gene calls are TRBV4-3 and TRBJ2-5; TRBD1 is a possible D gene (6 bases). The CDR3 spans 15 residues. The V end was cut by 0 bases, the J end by 5 bases, with 13 bases between. CDR1 and CDR2 (germline): LGHNA, YSLEER. The DNA for the CDR3 is TGCGCCAGCAGCCAAGATGTGGGGGCAGGGGAGACCCAGTACTTC. It specifies CASSQDVGAGETQYF.

In its sample, this clonotype was seen a few times. The CDR3 reads CASSGGLGSYNEQFF. In DNA form, the CDR3 reads TGTGCCAGCAGTGGGGGACTAGGCTCCTACAATGAGCAGTTCTTC. The rearrangement uses TRBV2 and TRBJ2-1; 8 bases agree with TRBD2. Germline V gene data show CDR1 as SNHLY and CDR2 as FYNNEI. V lost 4 bases and J lost 0; bases outside the gene matches: 2. The CDR3 runs to 15 residues.

The sample holds a few counts of this clonotype. The chain couples TRBV9 to TRBJ1-6; D gene unclear. The CDR3 runs 15 residues. The V gene lost 4 bases and the J gene lost 6 bases, with 14 bases spanning the gap. Germline-derived CDR1 and CDR2 are SGDLS and YYNGEE. CDR3 amino acids: CASSFTGGPNSPLHF. DNA of the CDR3: TGTGCCAGCAGCTTCACGGGAGGTCCTAATTCACCCCTCCACTTT. Variable domain in full (rest from reference TRBV9 and TRBJ1-6): DSGVTQTPKHLITATGQRVTLRCSPRSGDLSVYWYQQSLDQGLQFLIQYYNGEERAKGNILERFSAQQFPDLHSELNLSSLELGDSALYFCASSFTGGPNSPLHFGNGTRLTVT.

This clonotype was seen a few times. The chain couples TRBV12-3 or TRBV12-4 to TRBJ1-6; TRBD1 matches at 7 bases. V dropped 7 bases and J dropped 7; count of bases not matched to a gene: 10. The CDR3 spans 15 residues. The CDR3 nucleotides read TGTGCCAGCACTCTAGGACAGGTCGGGAATTCACCCCTCCACTTT. It codes for CASTLGQVGNSPLHF.

J is TRBJ1-6 and V is TRBV24-1, with 12 bases identical to TRBD1. Germline V lookup: CDR1 KGHDR, CDR2 SFDVKD. CDR3 length: 13 amino acids. V was pared by 9 bases and J by 9 bases, with 2 bases of the junction left unmatched. CDR3 protein: CATQGQGASPLHF. CDR3 DNA sequence: TGTGCCACCCAGGGACAGGGGGCTTCACCCCTCCACTTT.

This clonotype was seen a handful of times. Mismatch with germline at one junction end may stem from a read error. The V and J genes are TRBV14 and TRBJ2-3; D gene ambiguous. CDR3 size: 15 residues. Germline V gives CDR1 SGHDN, CDR2 FVKESK. The CDR3 DNA reads as TGTGCCAGCAGCCGCACACTACTTAGCACAGATACGAAGTATTTT. Amino acid sequence: CASSRTLLSTDTKYF.

In this sample, this clonotype turned up a few times. The rearrangement uses TRBV5-1 and TRBJ2-7; the match to TRBD1 covers 10 bases. Germline-derived CDR1 and CDR2 are SGHRS and YFSETQ. This CDR3 has 14 amino acids. The ends lost 4 bases at V and 6 bases at J; junction bases unmatched: 7. CDR3 bases: TGCGCCAGCAGCCAGTCCCGGGACAGGGGCGAGCAGTACTTC. Translation: CASSQSRDRGEQYF.

The chain employs TRBV5-1 and TRBJ1-5; TRBD1 agrees at 12 bases. With V trimmed by 4 bases and J by 2 bases, 10 bases remained unmatched. This CDR3 spans 18 amino acids. CDR1 is SGHRS, CDR2 YFSETQ, per germline. The CDR3 sequence is CASSPRGQGARGNQPQHF. CDR3 nucleotides: TGCGCCAGCAGCCCTCGGGGACAGGGGGCCCGGGGCAATCAGCCCCAGCATTTT.

This clonotype was detected only once. The J gene is TRBJ1-6, the V gene TRBV7-2; 8 positions agree with TRBD1. Germline V gene data show CDR1 as SGHTA and CDR2 as FQGNSA. The J segment lost 8 bases and the V segment lost 5 bases, leaving 8 bases of the junction unmatched. This CDR3 comprises 15 residues. As DNA, the CDR3 is TGTGCCAGCAGCACGACAGGGGACGGGCATTCACCCCTCCACTTT. Translated, it gives CASSTTGDGHSPLHF.

The chain combines TRBV6-2 or TRBV6-3 with TRBJ2-5; 10 bases are a match to TRBD2. This CDR3 has 17 residues. The J segment lost 2 bases and the V segment lost 2 bases, leaving 8 bases of the junction unmatched. Per germline, CDR1 MNHEY and CDR2 SVGEGT. The DNA for the CDR3 is TGTGCCAGCAGTTACGTCTCTATTAGCGGGAGGCAAGAGACCCAGTACTTC. Its translation is CASSYVSISGRQETQYF.

The chain carries TRBV21-1 and TRBJ2-7; the D call of TRBD1 is as the table states it, not checked on the DNA. TRBV21-1 is a recognized pseudogene. The CDR3 extends over 16 amino acids. CDR3 region: CASSKEDRTGAYEQYF. The CDR3 bases are TGTGCCAGCAGCAAAGAGGACAGGACAGGGGCCTACGAGCAGTACTTC.

J is TRBJ2-2 and V is TRBV15, with D maybe TRBD2 (6 bases). CDR1 LNHNV and CDR2 YYDKDF come from the germline V gene (reference sequence). CDR3 length equals 16 residues. Trimming pared 8 bases from V and 5 bases from J, leaving 21 bases between. The CDR3: CATSEGSTTWTGELFF. The CDR3, as DNA: TGTGCCACCTCGGAGGGCAGCACGACGTGGACCGGGGAGCTGTTTTTT.